This T cell receptor (beta chain) emerged from a study of shared clonotypes between healthy human individuals. Study conclusions and caveats: Incompleteness in sorted-subset sequencing, despite large depth, was shown by rarefaction.

Concerning this clone itself: Its cognate antigen is unknown.

Produced via immunoSEQ multiplex PCR; TCRdb's table is partial and in-frame only. Counted here are about 2.4 million clones, 93% occurring once; the ten biggest clones make up roughly 0.36%. This clonotype was sampled from a man aged 18 to 35 in good health. Some clones in this sample may be carry-over from other donors' samples. The sample was naive CD4+ T cells from PBMCs. The subset denotes: CD45RA+ positively selected.

The CDR3 sequence: CASSLDAHGYEQYF. In DNA form, the CDR3 reads TGTGCCAGCAGCTTAGATGCCCACGGCTACGAGCAGTACTTC. The gene calls are TRBV11-2 and TRBJ2-7; D call uncertain. Germline V gives CDR1 SGHAT, CDR2 FQNNGV. The CDR3 loop spans 14 amino acids. V gave up 0 bases and J gave up 3 bases, with 9 bases separating them.